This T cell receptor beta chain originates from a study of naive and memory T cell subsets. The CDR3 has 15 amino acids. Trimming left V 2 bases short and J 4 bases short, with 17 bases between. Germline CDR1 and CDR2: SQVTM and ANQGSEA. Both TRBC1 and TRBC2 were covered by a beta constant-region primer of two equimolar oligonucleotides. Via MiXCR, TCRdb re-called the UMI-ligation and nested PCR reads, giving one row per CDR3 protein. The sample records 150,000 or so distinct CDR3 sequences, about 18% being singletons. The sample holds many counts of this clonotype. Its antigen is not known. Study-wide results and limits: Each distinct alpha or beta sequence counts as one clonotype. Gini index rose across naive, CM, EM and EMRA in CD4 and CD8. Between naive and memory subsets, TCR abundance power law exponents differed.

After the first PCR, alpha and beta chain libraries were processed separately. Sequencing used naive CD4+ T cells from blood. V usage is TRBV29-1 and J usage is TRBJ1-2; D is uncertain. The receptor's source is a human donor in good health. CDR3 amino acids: CSVEPLGSFAYGYTF. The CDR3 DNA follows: TGCAGCGTTGAACCCCTTGGTTCCTTCGCCTATGGCTACACCTTC.